This TCR beta chain came from a study of control samples from healthy donors and cancer patients. Germline V lookup: CDR1 SGHRS, CDR2 YFSETQ. J gave up 2 bases and V 3 bases, and 9 bases lay outside the gene matches. The CDR3 runs to 18 residues. The protocol was immunoSEQ multiplex PCR, while the TCRdb copy is restricted to in-frame clones and leaves out a portion. The sample lists about 100,000 clones, roughly 90% occurring once. This sequence joins TRBV5-1 and TRBJ2-3; 13 bases fit TRBD2. The source material was blood. The origin of this receptor is a man aged 25-40 years in good health. The CDR3, as DNA: TGCGCCAGCAGCTACGGACTAGCGGGGGCCTCACTCACAGATACGCAGTATTTT. Translation: CASSYGLAGASLTDTQYF.